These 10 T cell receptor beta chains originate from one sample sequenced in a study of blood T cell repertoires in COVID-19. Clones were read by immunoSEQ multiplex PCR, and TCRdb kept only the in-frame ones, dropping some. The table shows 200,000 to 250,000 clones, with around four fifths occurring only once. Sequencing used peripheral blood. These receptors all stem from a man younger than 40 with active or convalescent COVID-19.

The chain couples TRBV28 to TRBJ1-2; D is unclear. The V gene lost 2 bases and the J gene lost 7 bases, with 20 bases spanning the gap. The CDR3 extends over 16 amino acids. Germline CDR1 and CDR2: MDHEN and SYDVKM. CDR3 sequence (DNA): TGTGCCAGCAGTTTAGGAGGGAGCCAGAGAGGAATTGGCTACACCTTC. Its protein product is CASSLGGSQRGIGYTF.

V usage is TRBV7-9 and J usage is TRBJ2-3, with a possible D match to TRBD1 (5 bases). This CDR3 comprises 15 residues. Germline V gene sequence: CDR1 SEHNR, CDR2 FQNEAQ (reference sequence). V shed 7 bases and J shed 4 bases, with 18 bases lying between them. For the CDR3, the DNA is TGTGCCAGCACCGAACTTAGGGGCCGGGCAGATACGCAGTATTTT. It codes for CASTELRGRADTQYF.

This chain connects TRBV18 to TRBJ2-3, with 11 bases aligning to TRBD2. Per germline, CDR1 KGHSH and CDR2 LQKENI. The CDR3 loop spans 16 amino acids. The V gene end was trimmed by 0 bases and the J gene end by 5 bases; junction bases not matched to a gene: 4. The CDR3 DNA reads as TGTGCCAGCTCACCACCGATAGCGGGGGGGCGAGATACGCAGTATTTT. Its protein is CASSPPIAGGRDTQYF.

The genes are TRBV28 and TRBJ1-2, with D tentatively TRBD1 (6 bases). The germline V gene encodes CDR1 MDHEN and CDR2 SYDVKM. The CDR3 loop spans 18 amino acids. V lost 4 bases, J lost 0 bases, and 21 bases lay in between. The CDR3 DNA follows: TGTGCCAGCAGTTCAGGGGCAGCGAGGCGATCAGCTAACTATGGCTACACCTTC. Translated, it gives CASSSGAARRSANYGYTF.

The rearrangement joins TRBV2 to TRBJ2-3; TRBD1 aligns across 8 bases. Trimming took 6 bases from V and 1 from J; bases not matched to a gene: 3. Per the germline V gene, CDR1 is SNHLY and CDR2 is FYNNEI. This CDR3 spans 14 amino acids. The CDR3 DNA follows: TGTGCCAGCAGGGACAGGGCCCGCACAGATACGCAGTATTTT. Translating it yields CASRDRARTDTQYF.

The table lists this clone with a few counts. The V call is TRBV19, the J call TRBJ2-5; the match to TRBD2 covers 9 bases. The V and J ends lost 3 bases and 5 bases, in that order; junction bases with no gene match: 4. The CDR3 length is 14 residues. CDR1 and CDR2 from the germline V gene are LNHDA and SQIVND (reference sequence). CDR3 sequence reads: CASSMVAGVETQYF. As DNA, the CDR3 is TGTGCCAGTAGTATGGTAGCGGGAGTGGAGACCCAGTACTTC.

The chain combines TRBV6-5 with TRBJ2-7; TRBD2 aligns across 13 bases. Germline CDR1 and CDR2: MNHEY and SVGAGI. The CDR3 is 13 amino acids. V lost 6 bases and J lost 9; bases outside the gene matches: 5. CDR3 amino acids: CASSPTSGGAQYF. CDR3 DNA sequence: TGTGCCAGCAGCCCAACTAGCGGGGGGGCGCAGTACTTC.

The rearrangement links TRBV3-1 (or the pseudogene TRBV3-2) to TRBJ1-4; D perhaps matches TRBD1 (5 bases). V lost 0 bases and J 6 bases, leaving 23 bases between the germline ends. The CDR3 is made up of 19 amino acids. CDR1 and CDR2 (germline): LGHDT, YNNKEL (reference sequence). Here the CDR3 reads CASSQDPGRVSFSHEKLFF. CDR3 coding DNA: TGTGCCAGCAGCCAAGATCCCGGCAGGGTAAGCTTCAGTCATGAAAAACTGTTTTTT.

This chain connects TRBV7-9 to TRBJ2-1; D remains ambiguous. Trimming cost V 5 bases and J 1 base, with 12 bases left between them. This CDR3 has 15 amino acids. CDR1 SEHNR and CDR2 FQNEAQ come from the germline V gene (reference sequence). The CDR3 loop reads CASSPRLLSYNEQFF. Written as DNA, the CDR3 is TGTGCCAGCAGCCCGCGCCTCTTATCCTACAATGAGCAGTTCTTC.

CDR3 DNA sequence: TGTGCCAGCAGCCCTCCTCGGGGAAGGGCTTTCTTT. This translates into CASSPPRGRAFF. This chain joins TRBV7-8 and TRBJ1-1; no clear D. Trimming stripped 5 bases from V and 11 bases from J, with 15 bases between. Germline assignment: CDR1 SGHVS and CDR2 FQNEAQ. This CDR3 comprises 12 residues.